The T cell receptor (beta chain) under discussion was sequenced for a study of CD8+ T cells in alopecia areata. General study points: Unlike in mice, where it was clearer, TCR sharing across patients was less clear, possibly HLA-related. The study found higher clonality in lesional than normal scalp, especially in alopecia totalis/universalis.

RNA, once extracted, was reverse transcribed into cDNA for use as the sequencing template. Sequenced by immunoSEQ multiplex PCR; TCRdb stores in-frame clones only, minus some. Found here are about 110,000 clones, no singletons; the ten largest cover 15% to 20%. J lost 0 bases, V lost 2 bases, and 1 base had no gene match. The CDR3 has 15 amino acids. Germline V CDR1 and CDR2: NNHDY, SYVADS. As regards this clone: Its antigen is unidentified. Gene and germline names: mouse. The observed sequence ends 4 residues before the CDR3 terminus, with the missing tail filled in from the germline J gene. The sample carries other DNA sequences with the same CDR3.

J is TRBJ2-4 and V is TRBV13-3, with 9 bases identical to TRBD2. The sample taken for sequencing was lesional skin. The sequence was obtained from a C3H/HeJ mouse with alopecia areata. For this mouse line, the MHC haplotype is H2-k. CDR3: CASSEGTGSQNTLYF. Incomplete CDR3 DNA: TGTGCCAGCAGTGAAGGGACTGGGAGTCAAAAC. The entire variable domain, with the rest obtained from reference TRBV13-3 and TRBJ2-4, is as follows: EAAVTQSPRSKVAVTGGKVTLSCHQTNNHDYMYWYRQDTGHGLRLIHYSYVADSTEKGDIPDGYKASRPSQENFSLILELASLSQTAVYFCASSEGTGSQNTLYFGAGTRLSVL.